The rows below give T cell receptor beta chains drawn from one sample of a study of T cell changes during pregnancy in multiple sclerosis. Only in-frame clones appear in the TCRdb table, and some are missing; sequencing was by immunoSEQ multiplex PCR. Here the sample spans roughly 90,000 clones, around 93% being singletons. The material sequenced was peripheral blood, taken before pregnancy. The receptors were gathered from a female donor with multiple sclerosis, enrolled in a pregnancy study. Both conserved end residues are part of each CDR3. D genes are given only for firm matches. Some rows have no size entry. The others give once, few or many, or a class for an expanded clone.

d_gene	v_gene	j_gene	abundance	CDR3nt	CDR3aa
TRBD1	TRBV19	TRBJ2-7	-	TGTGCCAGTAGTTCCCAGGGGGTCTCCTCCTACGAGCAGTACTTC	CASSSQGVSSYEQYF
-	TRBV9	TRBJ2-7	-	TGTGCCAGCAGCGTAGGGGGAGTTGACTACGAGCAGTACTTC	CASSVGGVDYEQYF
TRBD1	TRBV6-5	TRBJ2-5	-	TGTGCCAGCAGTACCCGGGACAGGGGGGGGGAGACCCAGTACTTC	CASSTRDRGGETQYF
TRBD1	TRBV7-6	TRBJ1-5	-	TGTGCCAGCAGCTTGAGGGGGCGCGATCAGCCCCAGCATTTT	CASSLRGRDQPQHF
-	TRBV6-6	TRBJ2-1	-	TGTGCCAGCAGGAGGCAACGCTTTCGCGATGAGCAGTTCTTC	CASRRQRFRDEQFF
-	TRBV29-1	TRBJ1-1	-	TGCAGCGTTGAAGGGCAGGGCTCAGAAGCTTTCTTT	CSVEGQGSEAFF
TRBD1	TRBV7-9	TRBJ2-7	-	TGTGCCAGCACCCGGGCAGGGGGCTACGAGCAGTACTTC	CASTRAGGYEQYF
TRBD1	TRBV2	TRBJ2-3	-	TGTGCCAGCATATTCGGGACAGGGGGAGATACGCAGTATTTT	CASIFGTGGDTQYF
-	TRBV4-2	TRBJ2-4	-	TGTGCCAGCAGACGCGAGGGGGAGTTCCAAAACATTCAGTACTTC	CASRREGEFQNIQYF
-	TRBV15	TRBJ2-1	-	TGTGCCACCAGCAGAGATGTGAGGACAGTAATGGGTATAAATGAGCAGTTCTTC	CATSRDVRTVMGINEQFF
-	TRBV27	TRBJ1-1	once	TGTGCCAGCAGAAAGACAGGATCGAACACTGAAGCTTTCTTT	CASRKTGSNTEAFF
-	TRBV27	TRBJ1-5	-	TGTGCCAGCAGTTCCGTTGTACTCCCGGGAGGCAATCAGCCCCAGCATTTT	CASSSVVLPGGNQPQHF
-	TRBV29-1	TRBJ2-5	-	TGCAGCGTTGAAGATAAGACTAACACTGCGGAGACCCAGTACTTC	CSVEDKTNTAETQYF
-	TRBV6-6	TRBJ2-5	once	TGTGCCAGCAGTTACCAAGAGGGAGAGACCCAGTACTTC	CASSYQEGETQYF
-	TRBV11-2	TRBJ2-7	once	TGTGCCAGCAGCTTAGTGGGAGTGAAATACGAGCAGTACTTC	CASSLVGVKYEQYF
-	TRBV5-1	TRBJ1-2	-	TGCGCCAGCAGCGGGGCACAACCGGGGGATGGCTACACCTTC	CASSGAQPGDGYTF
TRBD1	TRBV2	TRBJ1-2	-	TGTGCCAGCAGTGAAGCGCGACAGGGCGACTATGGCTACACCTTC	CASSEARQGDYGYTF
TRBD1	TRBV2	TRBJ2-5	-	TGTGCCAGCACCCTGGACAGGGAGGCGACCCAGTACTTC	CASTLDREATQYF
-	TRBV5-1	TRBJ1-6	-	TGCGCCAGCAGCTTGGACAGTACAATCAATTCACCCCTCCACTTT	CASSLDSTINSPLHF
-	TRBV5-8	TRBJ2-3	-	TGTGCCAGCAGCCTGCTCCGAGGGAGCACAGATACGCAGTATTTT	CASSLLRGSTDTQYF
-	TRBV21-1	TRBJ1-5	-	TGTGCCAGCAGCAAAAGGCCCAACAGGGGAAGTCAGCCCCAGCATTTT	CASSKRPNRGSQPQHF
TRBD1	TRBV4-2	TRBJ2-1	-	TGTGCCAGCAGCCTAGGTGGGACAGGAGGCTTCGATGAGCAGTTCTTC	CASSLGGTGGFDEQFF
-	TRBV7-3	TRBJ1-1	-	TGTGCCAGCAGCTTAAACCCGGGGAGGGGGTTGAACACTGAAGCTTTCTTT	CASSLNPGRGLNTEAFF
-	TRBV6-1	TRBJ2-7	-	TGTGCCAGCAGTGATGGGGTTCTGACAGCCTACGAGCAGTACTTC	CASSDGVLTAYEQYF
-	TRBV10-1	TRBJ1-2	-	TGCGCCAGCAGCCGGGACACCAACTATGGCTACACCTTC	CASSRDTNYGYTF
-	TRBV25-1	TRBJ2-2	once	TGTGCCAGCACCGACTTCACCGGGGAGCTGTTTTTT	CASTDFTGELFF
-	TRBV7-2	TRBJ2-7	-	TGTGCCAGCACCCCCTGGCCGGGACAAGCCCTCTTCCTCTACGAGCAGTACTTC	CASTPWPGQALFLYEQYF
-	TRBV19	TRBJ1-5	-	TGTGCCAGTAGGCCCGCCCCAGGGGGCAATCAGCCCCAGCATTTT	CASRPAPGGNQPQHF
TRBD2	TRBV4-1	TRBJ2-5	-	TGCGCCAGCAGCCTAGGGACTAGAGAGACCCAGTACTTC	CASSLGTRETQYF
TRBD1	TRBV14	TRBJ1-4	-	TGTGCCAGCAGCCAACTCCGGGACAGGGCTGAAAAACTGTTTTTT	CASSQLRDRAEKLFF
TRBD1	TRBV2	TRBJ2-1	-	TGTGCCAGCAGAGACAGGGGACACTACTACAATGAGCAGTTCTTC	CASRDRGHYYNEQFF
-	TRBV2	TRBJ2-1	once	TGTGCCAGCAGTGTTGTTGAGGGAGGCTCAAGGAGTGAGCAGTTCTTC	CASSVVEGGSRSEQFF
-	TRBV5-1	TRBJ2-1	-	TGCGCCAGCAGCTTGGGGCCCTCTAGCGAGAGCTCCTACAATGAGCAGTTCTTC	CASSLGPSSESSYNEQFF
TRBD1	TRBV6-5	TRBJ2-5	-	TGTGCCAGCAGTTCTTTTGGGACAGTGCAAGAGACCCAGTACTTC	CASSSFGTVQETQYF
TRBD1	TRBV7-2	TRBJ2-5	-	TGTGCCAGCAGTCAGACAGGGGGCAGAGAGACCCAGTACTTC	CASSQTGGRETQYF
TRBD1	TRBV7-8	TRBJ1-2	-	TGTGCCAGCAGCTTAGGTCCCGGACAGGGGGCCTATGGCTACACCTTC	CASSLGPGQGAYGYTF
TRBD2	TRBV9	TRBJ2-1	-	TGTGCCAGCAGCGTAGTAGCGGGATCCTACAATGAGCAGTTCTTC	CASSVVAGSYNEQFF
TRBD1	TRBV5-1	TRBJ1-5	-	TGCGCCAGCAGCTTGGAGGGGACAGGCAATCAGCCCCAGCATTTT	CASSLEGTGNQPQHF
-	TRBV7-9	TRBJ1-6	-	TGTGCCAGCAGCGCCAATAGGAGCTCCTATAATTCACCCCTCCACTTT	CASSANRSSYNSPLHF
TRBD1	TRBV9	TRBJ1-3	-	TGTGCCAGCAGCGTAGCCCCAGGGGGAGGAAACACCATATATTTT	CASSVAPGGGNTIYF
TRBD2	TRBV7-3	TRBJ2-3	-	TGTGCCAGCAGCCTTAGCGGGGGGGCTTCAGATACGCAGTATTTT	CASSLSGGASDTQYF
TRBD1	TRBV4-2	TRBJ2-2	-	TGTGCCAGCAGCCGCCGGGGACAGGGATTGGAAGGGTTGCGCACCGGGGAGCTGTTTTTT	CASSRRGQGLEGLRTGELFF